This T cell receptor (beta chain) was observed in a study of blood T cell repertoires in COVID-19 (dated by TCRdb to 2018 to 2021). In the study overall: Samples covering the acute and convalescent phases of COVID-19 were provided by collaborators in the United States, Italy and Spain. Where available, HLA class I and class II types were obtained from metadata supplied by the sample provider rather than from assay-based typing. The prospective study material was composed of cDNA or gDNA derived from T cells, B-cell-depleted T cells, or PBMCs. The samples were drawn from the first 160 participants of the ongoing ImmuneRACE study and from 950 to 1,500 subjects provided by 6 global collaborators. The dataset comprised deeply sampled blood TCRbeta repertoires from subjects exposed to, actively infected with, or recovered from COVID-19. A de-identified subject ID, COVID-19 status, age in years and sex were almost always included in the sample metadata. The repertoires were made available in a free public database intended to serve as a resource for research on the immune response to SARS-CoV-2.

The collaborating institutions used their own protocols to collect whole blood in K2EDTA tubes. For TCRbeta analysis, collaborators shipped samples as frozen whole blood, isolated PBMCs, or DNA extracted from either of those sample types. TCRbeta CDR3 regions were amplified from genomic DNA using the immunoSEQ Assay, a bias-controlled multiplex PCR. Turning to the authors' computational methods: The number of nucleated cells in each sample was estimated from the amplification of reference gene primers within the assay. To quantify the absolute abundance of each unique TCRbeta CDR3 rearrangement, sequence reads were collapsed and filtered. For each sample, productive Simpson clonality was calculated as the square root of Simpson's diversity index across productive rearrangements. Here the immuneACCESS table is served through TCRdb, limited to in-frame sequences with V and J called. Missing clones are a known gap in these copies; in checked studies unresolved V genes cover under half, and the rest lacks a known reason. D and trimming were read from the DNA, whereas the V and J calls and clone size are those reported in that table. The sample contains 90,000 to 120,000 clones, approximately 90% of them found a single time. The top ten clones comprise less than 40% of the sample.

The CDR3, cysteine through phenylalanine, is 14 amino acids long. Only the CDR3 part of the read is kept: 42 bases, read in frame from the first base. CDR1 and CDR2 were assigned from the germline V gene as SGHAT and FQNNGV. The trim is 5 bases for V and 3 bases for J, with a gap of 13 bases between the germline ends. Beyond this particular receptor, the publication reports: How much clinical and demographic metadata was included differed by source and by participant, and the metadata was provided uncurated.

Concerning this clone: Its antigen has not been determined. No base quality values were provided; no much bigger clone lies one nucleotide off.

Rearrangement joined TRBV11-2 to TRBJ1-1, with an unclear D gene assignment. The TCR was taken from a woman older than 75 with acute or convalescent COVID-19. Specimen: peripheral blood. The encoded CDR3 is CASSLREPDTEAFF. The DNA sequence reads TGTGCCAGCAGCCTCCGGGAGCCTGACACTGAAGCTTTCTTT.